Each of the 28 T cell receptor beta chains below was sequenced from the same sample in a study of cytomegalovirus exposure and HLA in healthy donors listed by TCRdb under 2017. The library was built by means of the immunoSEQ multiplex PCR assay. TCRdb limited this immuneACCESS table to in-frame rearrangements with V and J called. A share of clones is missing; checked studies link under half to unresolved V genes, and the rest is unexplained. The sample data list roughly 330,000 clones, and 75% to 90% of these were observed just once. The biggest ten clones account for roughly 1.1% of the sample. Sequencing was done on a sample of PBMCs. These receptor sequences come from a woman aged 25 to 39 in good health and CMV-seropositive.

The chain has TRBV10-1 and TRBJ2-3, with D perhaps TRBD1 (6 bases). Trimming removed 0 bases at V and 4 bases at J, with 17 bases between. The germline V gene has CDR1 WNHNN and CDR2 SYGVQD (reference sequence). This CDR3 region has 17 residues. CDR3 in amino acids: CASSESWGLPPPDTQYF. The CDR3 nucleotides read TGCGCCAGCAGTGAGTCTTGGGGGCTCCCTCCCCCAGATACGCAGTATTTT.

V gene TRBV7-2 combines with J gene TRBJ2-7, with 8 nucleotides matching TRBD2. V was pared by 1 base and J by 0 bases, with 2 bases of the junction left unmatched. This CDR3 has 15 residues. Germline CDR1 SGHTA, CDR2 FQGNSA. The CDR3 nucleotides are TGTGCCAGCAGCTTAGGCGGGGGGTACTCCTACGAGCAGTACTTC. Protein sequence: CASSLGGGYSYEQYF.

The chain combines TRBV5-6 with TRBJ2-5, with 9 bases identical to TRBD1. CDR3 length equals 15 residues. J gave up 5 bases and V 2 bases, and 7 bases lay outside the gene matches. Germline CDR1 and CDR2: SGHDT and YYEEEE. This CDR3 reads CASSLQGAWVETQYF. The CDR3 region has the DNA TGTGCCAGCAGCTTACAGGGGGCTTGGGTGGAGACCCAGTACTTC.

The CDR3: CASEPGTGRETQYF. CDR3 DNA: TGCGCCAGCGAACCCGGGACAGGGAGGGAGACCCAGTACTTC. V and J are TRBV5-1 and TRBJ2-5; 9 positions match TRBD1. The CDR3 has 14 residues. The germline gives CDR1 SGHRS, CDR2 YFSETQ. Trimming at V came to 7 bases and at J to 5 bases, leaving 9 bases not matched to a gene.

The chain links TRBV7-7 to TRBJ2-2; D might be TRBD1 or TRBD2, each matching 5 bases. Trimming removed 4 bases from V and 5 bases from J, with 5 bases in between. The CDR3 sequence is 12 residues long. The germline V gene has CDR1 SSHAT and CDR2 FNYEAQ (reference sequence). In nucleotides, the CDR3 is TGTGCCAGCAGCTGGGGGACCGGGGAGCTGTTTTTT. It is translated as CASSWGTGELFF.

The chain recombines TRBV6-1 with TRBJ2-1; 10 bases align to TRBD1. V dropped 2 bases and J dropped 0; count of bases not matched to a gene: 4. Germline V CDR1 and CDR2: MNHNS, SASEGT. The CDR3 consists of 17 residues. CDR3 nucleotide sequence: TGTGCCAGCAGTGAAAGGACAGGGGGGGCCTCCTACAATGAGCAGTTCTTC. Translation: CASSERTGGASYNEQFF.

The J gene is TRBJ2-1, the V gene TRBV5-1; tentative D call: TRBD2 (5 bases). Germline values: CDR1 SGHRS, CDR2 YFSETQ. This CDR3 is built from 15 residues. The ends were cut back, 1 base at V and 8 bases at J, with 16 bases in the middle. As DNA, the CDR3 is TGCGCCAGCAGCTTGAATTCTGGCGGGTGGGATGAGCAGTTCTTC. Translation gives CASSLNSGGWDEQFF. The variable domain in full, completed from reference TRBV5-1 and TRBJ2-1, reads KAGVTQTPRYLIKTRGQQVTLSCSPISGHRSVSWYQQTPGQGLQFLFEYFSETQRNKGNFPGRFSGRQFSNSRSEMNVSTLELGDSALYLCASSLNSGGWDEQFFGPGTRLTVL.

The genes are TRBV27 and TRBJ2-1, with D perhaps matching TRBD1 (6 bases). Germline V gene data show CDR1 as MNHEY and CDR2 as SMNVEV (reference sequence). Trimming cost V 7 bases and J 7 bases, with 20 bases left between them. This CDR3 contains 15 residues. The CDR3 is CASNSARQVMNEQFF. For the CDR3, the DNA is TGTGCCAGCAATTCAGCGAGACAGGTAATGAATGAGCAGTTCTTC.

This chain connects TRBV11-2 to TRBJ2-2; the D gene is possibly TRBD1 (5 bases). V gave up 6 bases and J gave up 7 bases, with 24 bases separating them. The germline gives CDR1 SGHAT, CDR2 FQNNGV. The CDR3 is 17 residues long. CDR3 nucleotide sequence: TGTGCCAGCAGGCTAACGTCCGTAGGGGTTTACATCGGGGAGCTGTTTTTT. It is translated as CASRLTSVGVYIGELFF.

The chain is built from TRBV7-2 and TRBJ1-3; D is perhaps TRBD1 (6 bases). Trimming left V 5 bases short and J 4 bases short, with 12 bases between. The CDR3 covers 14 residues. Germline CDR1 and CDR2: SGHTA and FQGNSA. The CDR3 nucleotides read TGTGCCAGCAGCAGAACAGGGTCCGGAAACACCATATATTTT. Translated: CASSRTGSGNTIYF. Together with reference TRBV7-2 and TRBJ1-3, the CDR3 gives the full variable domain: GAGVSQSPSNKVTEKGKDVELRCDPISGHTALYWYRQSLGQGLEFLIYFQGNSAPDKSGLPSDRFSAERTGGSVSTLTIQRTQQEDSAVYLCASSRTGSGNTIYFGEGSWLTVV.

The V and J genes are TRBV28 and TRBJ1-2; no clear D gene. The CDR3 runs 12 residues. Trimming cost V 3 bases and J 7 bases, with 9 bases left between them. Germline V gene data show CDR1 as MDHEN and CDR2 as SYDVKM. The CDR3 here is CASSLEVGGYTF. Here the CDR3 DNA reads TGTGCCAGCAGTTTGGAAGTAGGTGGCTACACCTTC.

CDR3 sequence reads: CASSNPPGFYGYTF. DNA of the CDR3: TGTGCCAGTAGTAACCCTCCAGGGTTCTATGGCTACACCTTC. V is TRBV19 and J is TRBJ1-2; the D gene is possibly TRBD1 (5 bases). Germline V gene data show CDR1 as LNHDA and CDR2 as SQIVND (reference sequence). Trimming shortened V by 4 bases and J by 4 bases, and 13 bases separated the two germline ends. The CDR3 contains 14 residues.

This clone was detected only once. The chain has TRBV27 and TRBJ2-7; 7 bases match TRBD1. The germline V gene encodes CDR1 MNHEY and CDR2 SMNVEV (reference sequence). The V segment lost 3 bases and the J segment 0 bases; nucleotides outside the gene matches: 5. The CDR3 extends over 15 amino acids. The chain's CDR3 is CASSFEGAVSYEQYF. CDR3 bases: TGTGCCAGCAGTTTCGAGGGGGCTGTCTCCTACGAGCAGTACTTC.

CDR3 nucleotide sequence: TGTGCCTGGGGAGGGACCGGACGGTCCGGGAATGAGCAGTTCTTC. Its translation: CAWGGTGRSGNEQFF. The chain is built from TRBV30 and TRBJ2-1, with D possibly matching TRBD2 (6 bases). This CDR3 spans 15 amino acids. V was pared by 5 bases and J by 7 bases, with 21 bases between. Germline CDR1 reads GTSNPN; CDR2 reads SVGIG (reference sequence).

The CDR3 region is CASSLCGGPGETQYF. Here the CDR3 DNA reads TGTGCCAGCAGTTTATGTGGGGGGCCGGGAGAGACCCAGTACTTC. V usage is TRBV27 and J usage is TRBJ2-5; D assignment may be TRBD1 or TRBD2 (6 bases each). The V end was cut by 1 base, the J end by 4 bases, with 13 bases between. The CDR3 has 15 amino acids. Germline values: CDR1 MNHEY, CDR2 SMNVEV (reference sequence).

In DNA, the CDR3 is TGTGCCAGCAGCAGACGGACTAGCGGGGCGACAGATACGCAGTATTTT. This codes for CASSRRTSGATDTQYF. The V call is TRBV9, the J call TRBJ2-3; 12 bases map to TRBD2. The length of the CDR3 is 16 residues. CDR1 is SGDLS, CDR2 YYNGEE, per germline. V gave up 4 bases and J gave up 3 bases; unmatched junction bases: 6. Filled out from reference TRBV9 and TRBJ2-3, the complete variable domain reads DSGVTQTPKHLITATGQRVTLRCSPRSGDLSVYWYQQSLDQGLQFLIQYYNGEERAKGNILERFSAQQFPDLHSELNLSSLELGDSALYFCASSRRTSGATDTQYFGPGTRLTVL.

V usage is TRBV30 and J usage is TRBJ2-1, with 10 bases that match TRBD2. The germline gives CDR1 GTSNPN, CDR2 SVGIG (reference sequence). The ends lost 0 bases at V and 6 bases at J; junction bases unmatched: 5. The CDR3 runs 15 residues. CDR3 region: CAWSVLSGRGNEQFF. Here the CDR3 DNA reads TGTGCCTGGAGTGTACTAAGCGGGAGGGGCAATGAGCAGTTCTTC.

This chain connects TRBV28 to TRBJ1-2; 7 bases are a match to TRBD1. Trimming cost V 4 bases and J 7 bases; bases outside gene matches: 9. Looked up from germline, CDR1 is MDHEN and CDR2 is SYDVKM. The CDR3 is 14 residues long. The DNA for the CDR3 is TGTGCCAGCAGTTCCCTAAAGGGGGCTGGTGGCTACACCTTC. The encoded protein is CASSSLKGAGGYTF.

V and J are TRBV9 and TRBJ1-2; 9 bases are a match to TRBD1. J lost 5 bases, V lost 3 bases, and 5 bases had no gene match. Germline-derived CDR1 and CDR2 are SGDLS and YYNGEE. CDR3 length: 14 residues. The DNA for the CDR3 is TGTGCCAGCAGCGCACCACAGGGGGCTTATGGCTACACCTTC. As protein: CASSAPQGAYGYTF.

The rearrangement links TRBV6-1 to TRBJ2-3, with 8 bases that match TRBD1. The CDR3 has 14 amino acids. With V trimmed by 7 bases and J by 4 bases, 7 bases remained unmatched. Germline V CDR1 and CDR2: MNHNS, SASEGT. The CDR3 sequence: CASTQGEGSDTQYF. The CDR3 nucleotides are TGTGCCAGCACACAGGGGGAAGGTTCAGATACGCAGTATTTT.

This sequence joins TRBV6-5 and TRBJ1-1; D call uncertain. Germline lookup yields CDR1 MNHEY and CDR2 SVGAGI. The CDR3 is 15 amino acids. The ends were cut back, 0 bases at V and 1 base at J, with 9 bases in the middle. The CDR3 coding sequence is TGTGCCAGCAGTTACTCGTTCTGGCGGAACACTGAAGCTTTCTTT. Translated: CASSYSFWRNTEAFF.

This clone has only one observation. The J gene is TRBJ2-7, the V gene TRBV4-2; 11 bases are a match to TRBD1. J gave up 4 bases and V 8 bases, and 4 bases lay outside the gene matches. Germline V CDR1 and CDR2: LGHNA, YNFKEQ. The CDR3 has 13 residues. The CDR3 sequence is CASRGQGAYEQYF. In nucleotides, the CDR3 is TGTGCCAGCCGTGGACAGGGGGCGTACGAGCAGTACTTC.

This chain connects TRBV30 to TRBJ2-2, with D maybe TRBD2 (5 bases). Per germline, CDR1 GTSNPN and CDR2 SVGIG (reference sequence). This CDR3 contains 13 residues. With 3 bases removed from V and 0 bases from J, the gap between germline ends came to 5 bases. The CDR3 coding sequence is TGTGCCTGGAGACTAGCGAACACCGGGGAGCTGTTTTTT. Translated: CAWRLANTGELFF.

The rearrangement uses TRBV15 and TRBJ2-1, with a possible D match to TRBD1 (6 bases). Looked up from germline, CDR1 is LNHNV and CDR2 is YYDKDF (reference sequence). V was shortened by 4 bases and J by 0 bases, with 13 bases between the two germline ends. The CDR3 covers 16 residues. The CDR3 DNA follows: TGTGCCACCAGCACTCAGGACAGCAGCTCCTACAATGAGCAGTTCTTC. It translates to CATSTQDSSSYNEQFF. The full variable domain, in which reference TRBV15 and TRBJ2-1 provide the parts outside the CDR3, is DAMVIQNPRYQVTQFGKPVTLSCSQTLNHNVMYWYQQKSSQAPKLLFHYYDKDFNNEADTPDNFQSRRPNTSFCFLDIRSPGLGDTAMYLCATSTQDSSSYNEQFFGPGTRLTVL.

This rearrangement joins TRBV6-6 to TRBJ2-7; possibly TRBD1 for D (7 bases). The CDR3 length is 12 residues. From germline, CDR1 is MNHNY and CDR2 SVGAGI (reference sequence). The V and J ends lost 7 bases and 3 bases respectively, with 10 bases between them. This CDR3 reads CASIRGDYEQYF. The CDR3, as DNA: TGTGCCAGCATCAGGGGGGACTACGAGCAGTACTTC.

The CDR3 region is CASSWGLAAGRHEQYF. CDR3 sequence (DNA): TGTGCCAGCAGCTGGGGACTAGCGGCGGGCAGGCACGAGCAGTACTTC. V and J are TRBV14 and TRBJ2-7, with 11 bases aligning to TRBD2. V gave up 5 bases and J gave up 5 bases; unmatched junction bases: 11. Germline lookup yields CDR1 SGHDN and CDR2 FVKESK. The CDR3 loop spans 16 amino acids.

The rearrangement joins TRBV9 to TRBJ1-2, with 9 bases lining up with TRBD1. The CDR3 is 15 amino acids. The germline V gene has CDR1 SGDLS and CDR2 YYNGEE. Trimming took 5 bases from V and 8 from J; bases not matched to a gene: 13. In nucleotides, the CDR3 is TGTGCCAGCAGGGCCAATCCGGGACAGGGTTTGGGCTACACCTTC. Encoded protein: CASRANPGQGLGYTF.

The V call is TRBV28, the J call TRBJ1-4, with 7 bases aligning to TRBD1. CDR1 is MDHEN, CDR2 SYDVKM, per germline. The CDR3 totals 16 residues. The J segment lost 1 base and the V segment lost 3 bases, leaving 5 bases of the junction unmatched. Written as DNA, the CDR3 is TGTGCCAGCAGTTTCCCGACAGGGCGAACTAATGAAAAACTGTTTTTT. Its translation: CASSFPTGRTNEKLFF.